A selection of T cell receptor beta chains follows, all from one sample in a study of Ad26.COV2.S vaccination and SARS-CoV-2 variants. Clones were read by immunoSEQ multiplex PCR, and TCRdb kept only the in-frame ones, dropping some. The sample records about 250,000 clones, around 87% being singletons. Sequencing used peripheral blood, obtained in a trial of Ad26.COV2.S vaccine versus placebo. The receptors shown here come from a person between 18 and 59 years old who received the Ad26.COV2.S COVID-19 vaccine or a placebo. Each CDR3 is given with its conserved first and last residue. D genes are given only for firm matches. Size values are once, few and many counts, or a class for expanded clones, and some rows have none.

j_call d_call clone_size v_call cdr3_aa cdr3_nt
TRBJ2-7 TRBD2 once TRBV5-4 CASSVGGTTSYEQYF TGTGCCAGCAGCGTGGGGGGGACTACATCCTACGAGCAGTACTTC
TRBJ1-6 TRBD1 NA TRBV5-4 CASSTGTASSYNSPLHF TGTGCCAGCAGCACAGGGACAGCGAGCTCCTATAATTCACCCCTCCACTTT
TRBJ1-2 TRBD1 NA TRBV4-2 CASSPGQGQNYGYTF TGTGCCAGCAGCCCAGGACAGGGGCAAAACTATGGCTACACCTTC
TRBJ1-2 TRBD1 NA TRBV7-8 CASSSVTGGSGYTF TGTGCCAGCAGCTCCGTGACAGGGGGCTCTGGCTACACCTTC
TRBJ2-7 NA NA TRBV11-2 CASSLIVGDEQYF TGTGCCAGCAGCTTAATAGTGGGCGACGAGCAGTACTTC
TRBJ2-3 TRBD2 once TRBV30 CAWSEGLAGGWGRRDTQYF TGTGCCTGGAGCGAGGGACTAGCGGGAGGTTGGGGTAGGAGAGATACGCAGTATTTT
TRBJ1-1 NA NA TRBV7-9 CASSPTGTTEAFF TGTGCCAGCAGTCCCACCGGGACAACTGAAGCTTTCTTT
TRBJ2-3 NA NA TRBV9 CASSSKVGGPHTDTQYF TGTGCCAGCAGCTCCAAGGTGGGGGGGCCTCATACAGATACGCAGTATTTT
TRBJ2-2 TRBD2 NA TRBV19 CASSTGTSGNTGELFF TGTGCCAGTAGTACGGGGACTAGCGGGAACACCGGGGAGCTGTTTTTT
TRBJ2-7 NA NA TRBV7-9 CASSSPSPPTSYEQYF TGTGCCAGCAGCTCGCCCAGTCCCCCCACCTCCTACGAGCAGTACTTC
TRBJ1-4 NA NA TRBV27 CASMGAGTNEKLFF TGTGCCAGCATGGGCGCCGGTACGAATGAAAAACTGTTTTTT
TRBJ1-5 NA NA TRBV10-3 CAIRREAGRNRDHRTLQHF TGTGCCATCAGACGGGAGGCCGGGAGAAACCGGGACCATAGAACTTTACAGCATTTT
TRBJ1-1 NA NA TRBV10-3 CAISVSRAERNTEAFF TGTGCCATCAGTGTTAGCAGGGCAGAAAGGAACACTGAAGCTTTCTTT
TRBJ1-3 NA NA TRBV3-1/TRBV3-2 CASSLPYRLRNTIYF TGTGCCAGCAGCCTTCCCTACAGGTTAAGAAACACCATATATTTT
TRBJ2-5 TRBD2 NA TRBV30 CAWSVGLATETQYF TGTGCCTGGAGTGTAGGACTAGCTACAGAGACCCAGTACTTC
TRBJ1-2 NA NA TRBV27 CASSLKGDYGYTF TGTGCCAGCAGTTTAAAGGGAGACTATGGCTACACCTTC
TRBJ2-3 TRBD2 NA TRBV27 CASSPRGGALRGYTQYF TGTGCCAGCAGTCCCCGGGGGGGGGCTTTGCGTGGTTACACGCAGTATTTT
TRBJ1-2 NA few TRBV5-1 CASASAGNSLGYTF TGCGCCAGCGCCAGTGCAGGGAATAGTCTCGGCTACACCTTC
TRBJ1-6 TRBD1 NA TRBV7-9 CASSPGTGGEPLHF TGTGCCAGCAGCCCCGGGACAGGGGGCGAACCCCTCCACTTT
TRBJ1-1 TRBD1 NA TRBV9 CASSVGTGGNTEAFF TGTGCCAGCAGCGTTGGGACAGGGGGCAACACTGAAGCTTTCTTT
TRBJ2-2 TRBD1 NA TRBV5-1 CASSFGQGANTGELFF TGCGCCAGCAGCTTCGGACAGGGGGCAAACACCGGGGAGCTGTTTTTT
TRBJ2-7 NA few TRBV2 CASSGRAIGLSEQYF TGTGCCAGCAGTGGCCGGGCCATCGGTCTATCCGAGCAGTACTTC
TRBJ1-4 NA once TRBV11-2 CASSPRAEKLFF TGTGCCAGCAGCCCAAGGGCGGAAAAACTGTTTTTT
TRBJ2-7 NA NA TRBV5-4 CASSLDPDPNSYEQYF TGTGCCAGCAGCTTGGATCCGGACCCTAACTCCTACGAGCAGTACTTC